Below, 6 T cell receptor beta chains from the same sample are listed, as sequenced in a study of blood T cell repertoires in COVID-19. Using immunoSEQ multiplex PCR, the repertoire was profiled, and TCRdb retains in-frame clones only, with some absent. The sample lists roughly 100,000 clones, approximately 81% occurring once. Sequencing was performed on peripheral blood. The receptors come from an elderly man with acute or convalescent COVID-19.

This clone was detected only a few times. The chain's CDR3 is CASRDRGNRNTEAFF. In DNA, the CDR3 is TGTGCCAGCAGGGACAGGGGTAACCGGAACACTGAAGCTTTCTTT. The chain couples TRBV6-5 to TRBJ1-1; 9 positions match TRBD1. This CDR3 has 15 residues. Germline trimming cut 6 bases from V and 1 base from J; bases unmatched to any gene: 6. Germline lookup yields CDR1 MNHEY and CDR2 SVGAGI.

A few counts support this clone. The genes are TRBV28 and TRBJ1-6; 8 bases map to TRBD1. The CDR3 extends over 14 amino acids. The V segment lost 5 bases and the J segment 7 bases; nucleotides outside the gene matches: 4. Germline V lookup: CDR1 MDHEN, CDR2 SYDVKM. The CDR3 reads CASSLGQGNSPLHF. The CDR3 region has the DNA TGTGCCAGCAGTCTCGGACAGGGAAATTCACCCCTCCACTTT. The full variable domain, completed using reference TRBV28 and TRBJ1-6, is DVKVTQSSRYLVKRTGEKVFLECVQDMDHENMFWYRQDPGLGLRLIYFSYDVKMKEKGDIPEGYSVSREKKERFSLILESASTNQTSMYLCASSLGQGNSPLHFGNGTRLTVT.

The J gene is TRBJ1-1, the V gene TRBV29-1; 11 bases map to TRBD1. There are 14 residues in the CDR3. V lost 7 bases to trimming and J lost 0 bases; unmatched junction nucleotides: 4. The V gene's germline CDR1 is SQVTM and CDR2 ANQGSEA. The CDR3 DNA sequence: TGCAGCGCAGGACAGGGGGCTTTGAACACTGAAGCTTTCTTT. This codes for CSAGQGALNTEAFF.

The V and J genes are TRBV28 and TRBJ1-5; D is possibly TRBD1 (6 bases). This CDR3 spans 15 amino acids. Trimming stripped 5 bases from V and 1 base from J, with 12 bases between. In germline, CDR1 is MDHEN, CDR2 SYDVKM. CDR3 in amino acids: CASSPGTPSNQPQHF. CDR3 in DNA: TGTGCCAGCAGTCCTGGGACACCAAGCAATCAGCCCCAGCATTTT. Complete variable domain (other parts from reference TRBV28 and TRBJ1-5): DVKVTQSSRYLVKRTGEKVFLECVQDMDHENMFWYRQDPGLGLRLIYFSYDVKMKEKGDIPEGYSVSREKKERFSLILESASTNQTSMYLCASSPGTPSNQPQHFGDGTRLSIL.

This chain links TRBV10-3 with TRBJ2-3, with 13 positions matching TRBD2. Unmatched junction bases numbered 11, after V lost 5 bases and J lost 6 bases. CDR3 length: 17 amino acids. CDR1 is ENHRY and CDR2 is SYGVKD in the germline V gene. The CDR3 loop reads CAISSPLGLAGEDTQYF. The DNA of the CDR3 is TGTGCCATCAGTTCCCCCCTTGGACTAGCGGGAGAGGATACGCAGTATTTT.

The rearrangement uses TRBV4-1 and TRBJ2-2, with 9 bases aligning to TRBD1. This CDR3 is built from 17 residues. Germline-derived CDR1 and CDR2 are MGHRA and YSYEKL. J gave up 2 bases and V 3 bases, and 7 bases lay outside the gene matches. CDR3 DNA: TGCGCCAGCAGCCATTCACAGGGGGCGGAAAACACCGGGGAGCTGTTTTTT. Its protein product is CASSHSQGAENTGELFF.